A selection of T cell receptor beta chains follows, all from one sample in a study of spatial heterogeneity in lung cancer. TCRdb re-called the 5' RACE reads with MiXCR, one entry per CDR3 protein. Of about 50,000 distinct CDR3 sequences listed, 7.5% to 9% are singletons. This material consisted of PBMCs, taken at surgery. The receptors were gathered from a female donor with early-stage non-small cell lung cancer. CDR3s include the opening cysteine and the closing phenylalanine or tryptophan. A D gene is named only where the DNA matches it firmly. Part of the rows lack a size; the others show once, few, many or a class for expanded clones.

j_call	d_call	clone_size	v_call	cdr3_nt	cdr3_aa
TRBJ2-3	TRBD2	few	TRBV5-4	TGTGCCAGCAGCTTTCAGATGGGACTAGCGGGGGGCTCTACGCAGTATTTT	CASSFQMGLAGGSTQYF
TRBJ2-7	TRBD2	few	TRBV7-2	TGTGCCAGCAGGCGGGGGGGAAGTTTGTACGAGCAGTACTTC	CASRRGGSLYEQYF
TRBJ1-3	-	many	TRBV12-3/TRBV12-4	TGTGCCAGCACCCTAGTCGGAAACACCATATATTTT	CASTLVGNTIYF
TRBJ2-3	-	-	TRBV6-6	TGTGCCAGCTGGTACAGTGACACAGATACGCAGTATTTT	CASWYSDTDTQYF
TRBJ2-1	-	many	TRBV20-1	TGCAGTGCTATTGGGCGGGGAACCTACAATGAGCAGTTCTTC	CSAIGRGTYNEQFF
TRBJ2-1	-	-	TRBV11-1	TGTGCCAGCAGCTTCCAGGGCGGGGTAAACAATGAGCAGTTCTTC	CASSFQGGVNNEQFF
TRBJ2-4	-	many	TRBV3-1	TGTGCCAGCAGCCATCCCTTTGGAATGGCCAAAAACATTCAGTACTTC	CASSHPFGMAKNIQYF
TRBJ2-5	-	many	TRBV5-1	TGCGCCAGCAGCCCTAGGACAGCCGAAGAGACCCAGTACTTC	CASSPRTAEETQYF
TRBJ1-5	-	-	TRBV20-1	TGCAGTGCTTCAGGACAGCGCAATCAGCCCCAGCATTTT	CSASGQRNQPQHF
TRBJ2-3	TRBD2	many	TRBV10-2	TGCGCCAGCAGAGCATCGGGACTAGATGCAGATACGCAGTATTTT	CASRASGLDADTQYF
TRBJ2-3	TRBD2	many	TRBV13	TGTGCCAGCAGAGTGACGGGGGGTACGCAGTATTTT	CASRVTGGTQYF
TRBJ2-3	TRBD2	many	TRBV5-5	TGTGCCAGCAGACTAGCGGACCCAAGCACAGATACGCAGTATTTT	CASRLADPSTDTQYF
TRBJ2-1	-	many	TRBV6-5	TGTGCCAGCAGTTACTCCCACAATGAGCAGTTCTTC	CASSYSHNEQFF
TRBJ2-5	TRBD2	many	TRBV7-6	TGTGCCAGCAGAGAGGCCTGGACTAGCCAAGAGACCCAGTACTTC	CASREAWTSQETQYF
TRBJ2-3	TRBD1	few	TRBV12-3/TRBV12-4	TGTGCCAGCAGTTTATCCGCAGGGGGCAGCACAGATACGCAGTATTTT	CASSLSAGGSTDTQYF
TRBJ2-4	-	few	TRBV7-9	TGTGCCAGCAGCCCGATCCCACCGGGAGAAAACATTCAGTACTTC	CASSPIPPGENIQYF
TRBJ2-1	TRBD1	few	TRBV20-1	TGCAGTGCTAGAGGCGGACAGGGATACAATGAGCAGTTCTTC	CSARGGQGYNEQFF
TRBJ1-1	TRBD1	-	TRBV20-1	TGCAGTGCTAGACTTCCGGACAGGGGGAACACTGAAGCTTTCTTT	CSARLPDRGNTEAFF
TRBJ2-5	-	-	TRBV5-4	TGTGCCAGCAGGAAGAGAGGGGCCCAAGAGACCCAGTACTTC	CASRKRGAQETQYF
TRBJ1-1	-	-	TRBV9	TGTGCCAGCAGCGTACTGGGAGGGTGGAACACTGAAGCTTTCTTT	CASSVLGGWNTEAFF
TRBJ1-6	-	few	TRBV23-1	TGCGCCAGCAGTCAATCTTACAGGGTTGATAATTCACCCCTCCACTTT	CASSQSYRVDNSPLHF
TRBJ2-5	-	-	TRBV7-3	TGTGCCAGCAGCCCCCTCGGAGGTGTATGGGAGACCCAGTACTTC	CASSPLGGVWETQYF
TRBJ2-1	TRBD2	medium-sized	TRBV4-3	TGCGCCAGCAGCCCCGCGGGGCTAGCGGGGGAGATCTACAATGAGCAGTTCTTC	CASSPAGLAGEIYNEQFF
TRBJ2-7	TRBD1	-	TRBV4-1	TGCACCAGCAGCCTATCCGTAGGGACAGGGACCTACGAGCAGTACTTC	CTSSLSVGTGTYEQYF
TRBJ1-5	-	-	TRBV6-2/TRBV6-3	TGTGCCAGCAGTTTACAGGGCTATCAGCCCCAGCATTTT	CASSLQGYQPQHF
TRBJ1-2	-	few	TRBV6-5	TGTGCCAGCTGCATCATCCCGGGGGGTGGCTACACCTTC	CASCIIPGGGYTF
TRBJ2-5	-	many	TRBV2	TGTGCCAGCAGCCAACTCAGGGGAGAGCAAGAGACCCAGTACTTC	CASSQLRGEQETQYF
TRBJ1-4	TRBD1	few	TRBV7-9	TGTGCCAGCAGCTTAGGGACAGGGGGCGCACATGAAAAACTGTTTTTT	CASSLGTGGAHEKLFF
TRBJ2-1	-	many	TRBV7-9	TGTGCCAGCAGCTATACAGCTAGCTCCTACAATGAGCAGTTCTTC	CASSYTASSYNEQFF
TRBJ2-7	TRBD2	-	TRBV29-1	TGCAGCGTTGTCGGGACTAGCGGGGGCTCCACTTACGAGCAGTACTTC	CSVVGTSGGSTYEQYF
TRBJ1-5	-	-	TRBV20-1	TGCAGTGCTTATTGTCCAGGGGCAATGTATAGCAATCAGCCCCAGCATTTT	CSAYCPGAMYSNQPQHF
TRBJ2-3	-	few	TRBV23-1	TGCGCCAGCAGTCAGGGGGCCCCCACAGATACGCAGTATTTT	CASSQGAPTDTQYF
TRBJ1-3	-	few	TRBV4-2	TGTGCCAGCAGCCAAGTTCCAGGGTCGGGAAACACCATATATTTT	CASSQVPGSGNTIYF
TRBJ1-5	TRBD1	few	TRBV10-3	TGTGCCATCAGTGAGTCAGGACAGGGGGCTAGCAATCAGCCCCAGCATTTT	CAISESGQGASNQPQHF
TRBJ2-1	-	many	TRBV18	TGTGCCAGCTCTCCTTTGCGGGCGGAGCAGTTCTTC	CASSPLRAEQFF
TRBJ2-5	TRBD2	many	TRBV7-3	TGTGCCACCCCGAACCCCCGGACTAGGGGTAAAGAGACCCAGTACTTC	CATPNPRTRGKETQYF
TRBJ2-3	-	few	TRBV6-1	TGTGCCAGCAGTGGTCGGGTGGGCACAGATACGCAGTATTTT	CASSGRVGTDTQYF
TRBJ2-3	-	many	TRBV6-5	TGTGCCAGCAGTCCCAGGACCTGGGCCACAGATACGCAGTATTTT	CASSPRTWATDTQYF
TRBJ2-7	TRBD1	many	TRBV9	TGTGCCAGCAGCGTTTCGGGACAGCCCTACGAGCAGTACTTC	CASSVSGQPYEQYF
TRBJ2-2	-	many	TRBV12-3/TRBV12-4	TGTGCCAGCAGGTCCGGGACACCCCCCGGGGAGCTGTTTTTT	CASRSGTPPGELFF
TRBJ1-1	TRBD1	-	TRBV7-2	TGTGCCAGCAGCCTAAGACAGGGGGCTGAAGCTTTCTTT	CASSLRQGAEAFF
TRBJ1-6	-	-	TRBV5-4	TGTGCCAGCAGCCTAGACAGGTATAATTCACCCCTCCACTTT	CASSLDRYNSPLHF
TRBJ2-1	TRBD2	-	TRBV19	TGTGCCAGTAGCCTCCCTCCGGGACTAGTGGGTTCCTACAATGAGCAGTTCTTC	CASSLPPGLVGSYNEQFF
TRBJ2-2	TRBD2	many	TRBV5-8	TGTGCCAGCAGCTTGGGACTAGCGGGGGAGCTGTTTTTT	CASSLGLAGELFF
TRBJ1-2	TRBD1	few	TRBV29-1	TGCAGCGTTGATGGACAGGAGAACTATGGCTACACCTTC	CSVDGQENYGYTF
TRBJ2-1	-	many	TRBV5-1	TGCGCCAGCAGTTTACCGATGAAGGACCCCTACAATGAGCAGTTCTTC	CASSLPMKDPYNEQFF
TRBJ2-3	-	-	TRBV9	TGTGCCAGCAATCCGCGCCCTGGACCAGATACGCAGTATTTT	CASNPRPGPDTQYF
TRBJ1-1	-	few	TRBV27	TGTGCCAGCAGGGTTGACCGGGGTAGAAACACTGAAGCTTTCTTT	CASRVDRGRNTEAFF
TRBJ1-2	TRBD1	-	TRBV19	TGTGCCAGTAGTACTATCTCAGGGGGCAGTTATGGCTACACCTTC	CASSTISGGSYGYTF
TRBJ2-5	-	medium-sized	TRBV27	TGTGCCAGCAGTTTAAAATCCCCGGGGGCCCAAGAGACCCAGTACTTC	CASSLKSPGAQETQYF
TRBJ2-7	-	-	TRBV15	TGTGCCACCAGCCCGAGGGGGAGGGGGTACGAGCAGTACTTC	CATSPRGRGYEQYF
TRBJ2-5	TRBD2	few	TRBV7-8	TGTGCCAGCAGCTTATCGGGGGGCCAAGAGACCCAGTACTTC	CASSLSGGQETQYF
TRBJ2-1	TRBD2	many	TRBV28	TGTGCCAGCTTCCCGTCTTTGGGACTAGCGGGCGAGCAGTTCTTC	CASFPSLGLAGEQFF
TRBJ2-5	TRBD2	few	TRBV4-1	TGCGCCAGCAGCCAAAACGAGGCGGGGGGGGAGGAGACCCAGTACTTC	CASSQNEAGGEETQYF
TRBJ1-3	-	many	TRBV20-1	TGCAGTGCTAGAGATACCAGCCATGGCTCTGGAAACACCATATATTTT	CSARDTSHGSGNTIYF
TRBJ2-5	-	many	TRBV20-1	TGCAGTGCTAGAACCGCCCAAGAGACCCAGTACTTC	CSARTAQETQYF
TRBJ2-2	-	many	TRBV7-9	TGTGCCAGCAGCCCGGACAGGAACACCGGGGAGCTGTTTTTT	CASSPDRNTGELFF
TRBJ2-5	-	few	TRBV28	TGTGCCAGCAAGCCCCCGGGACCCCAAGATACCGAGACCCAGTACTTC	CASKPPGPQDTETQYF
TRBJ2-7	-	-	TRBV5-1	TGCGCCAGGAGGACAGAGAGCTCCTACGAGCAGTACTTC	CARRTESSYEQYF
TRBJ2-7	-	few	TRBV30	TGTGCCTGGGACAAACAGGGATTCGACGAGCAGTACTTC	CAWDKQGFDEQYF